The source of this TCR beta chain is a study of long-term antiretroviral therapy in people with HIV. They ran version v3.0 of the immunoSEQ assay at survey level. Sequencing was performed with immunoSEQ multiplex PCR; in TCRdb, only in-frame clones are kept and a portion is missing. The sample includes 13,000 to 15,000 clones, 80% of them seen just once. The study used samples holding about 1-10 million cryopreserved PBMC before DNA extraction. Trimming took 2 bases from V and 5 from J; bases not matched to a gene: 10. Germline-derived CDR1 and CDR2 are ENHRY and SYGVKD. CDR3 length: 17 amino acids. This TCR was recovered from a man aged 35-49 years with HIV. This chain uses TRBV10-3 with TRBJ2-1, with 9 bases matching TRBD2. The sequenced sample was unsorted PBMCs, obtained 3.2 years before starting antiretroviral therapy. CDR3 nucleotides: TGTGCCATCAGTGAGATAATAGCTAGCGGGGAGCACAATGAGCAGTTCTTC. Protein product: CAISEIIASGEHNEQFF.